This T cell receptor (beta chain) was sequenced for a study of blood T cell repertoires in COVID-19. Cohort allocation depended upon clinical history that participants reported. Data came from immunoSEQ multiplex PCR; TCRdb stores just in-frame clones and leaves some out. The sample has around 240,000 clones, about 82% seen once. This CDR3 is 12 amino acids long. Deletions cut 9 bases from V and 8 bases from J, with 14 bases between. The germline gives CDR1 MDHEN, CDR2 SYDVKM. Sequencing was performed on PBMCs or T cells enriched from blood (not recorded which). The receptor's source is a woman between 45 and 60 years old who had recovered from COVID-19. The V call is TRBV28, the J call TRBJ2-1; possible D gene TRBD1, 6 bases. CDR3 region: CASRQGWDEQFF. The DNA for the CDR3 is TGTGCCAGTAGGCAGGGGTGGGATGAGCAGTTCTTC.